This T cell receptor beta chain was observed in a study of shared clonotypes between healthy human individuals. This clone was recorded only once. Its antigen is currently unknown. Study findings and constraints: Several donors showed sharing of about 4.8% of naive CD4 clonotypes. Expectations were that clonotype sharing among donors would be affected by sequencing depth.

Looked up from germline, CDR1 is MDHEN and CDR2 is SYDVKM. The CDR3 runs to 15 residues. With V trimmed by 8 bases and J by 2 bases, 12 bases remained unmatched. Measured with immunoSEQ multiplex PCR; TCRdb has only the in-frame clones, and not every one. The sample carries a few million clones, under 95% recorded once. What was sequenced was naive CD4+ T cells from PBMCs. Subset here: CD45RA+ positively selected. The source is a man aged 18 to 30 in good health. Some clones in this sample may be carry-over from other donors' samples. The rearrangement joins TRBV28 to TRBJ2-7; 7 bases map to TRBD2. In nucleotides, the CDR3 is TGTGCCAGCCGGAAGCGGGACGTTAGGACCTACGAGCAGTACTTC. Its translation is CASRKRDVRTYEQYF.